This passage covers 2 T cell receptor beta chains from one sample sequenced in a study of cytomegalovirus exposure and HLA in healthy donors. A multiplex PCR was run with 60 Vbeta primers and 13 Jbeta primers. Generated by immunoSEQ multiplex PCR, the TCRdb table keeps only in-frame clones and is missing some. This table has about 150,000 clones, 79% appearing once. Sequenced material: PBMCs. Source of these receptors: a man aged 45 to 65 in good health and CMV-seropositive.

This chain joins TRBV28 and TRBJ2-7; TRBD1 matches 8 bases. The trim removed 5 bases at V and 5 bases at J, leaving 5 bases unmatched. Germline CDR1 is MDHEN and CDR2 is SYDVKM. The CDR3 consists of 13 residues. CDR3: CASSGQGAHEQYF. DNA for the CDR3: TGTGCCAGCAGTGGACAGGGAGCCCACGAGCAGTACTTC.

The CDR3, as DNA: TGTGCCAGCAGCTCCCTTGTGGCGGGAGGGCTTTCGTACCAAGAGACCCAGTACTTC. Its translation is CASSSLVAGGLSYQETQYF. The chain recombines TRBV7-9 with TRBJ2-5; 9 bases are a match to TRBD2. J lost 0 bases, V lost 4 bases, and 15 bases had no gene match. The CDR3 covers 19 residues. The germline CDR1 and CDR2 sequences are SEHNR and FQNEAQ (reference sequence).